By sample fraction, the clone carrying this T cell receptor beta chain is medium-sized. Unique molecular identifiers tagged every individual TCR cDNA molecule. TCRdb reanalysed the 5' RACE reads using MiXCR and keeps one entry per CDR3 protein. This table holds thousands of distinct CDR3 sequences, around 9.6% found once. The data stem from a study of spatial heterogeneity in lung cancer. The CDR3 has 17 residues. The germline CDR1 and CDR2 sequences are MGHRA and YSYEKL. V was pared by 2 bases and J by 5 bases, with 11 bases of the junction left unmatched. Time point here: sample taken at primary tumor resection. Unsorted samples of tumor, nontumor lung or frozen PBMC had their whole RNA sequenced.

The starting material was PBMCs, obtained at surgery. The clonotype was recovered from a male donor with early-stage non-small cell lung cancer. The genes are TRBV4-1 and TRBJ2-1; 8 nucleotides align to TRBD1. CDR3 nucleotides: TGCGCCAGCAGCCAAATAGCGGACAGGGTTGGACACAATGAGCAGTTCTTC. Translating gives CASSQIADRVGHNEQFF.